These 19 T cell receptor beta chains were sequenced from one sample in a study of T cell responses to AZD1222 COVID-19 vaccine. The method was immunoSEQ multiplex PCR; TCRdb's version includes in-frame clones alone and lacks a portion of them. The sample yields 90,000 to 120,000 clones, 87% seen once. The sequences come from peripheral blood, collected 28 days after the second AZD1222 dose. The receptors stem from an adult who received the AZD1222 COVID-19 vaccine.

CDR3 sequence reads: CASSHRDRTNTEAFF. CDR3 nucleotide sequence: TGTGCCAGCAGCCACCGGGACAGGACGAACACTGAAGCTTTCTTT. This rearrangement joins TRBV14 to TRBJ1-1; 8 nucleotides match TRBD1. Germline trimming cut 3 bases from V and 1 base from J; bases unmatched to any gene: 4. In germline, CDR1 is SGHDN, CDR2 FVKESK. The CDR3 extends over 15 amino acids.

This rearrangement joins TRBV7-9 to TRBJ1-1, with a possible D match to TRBD1 (5 bases). The germline CDR1 and CDR2 sequences are SEHNR and FQNEAQ (reference sequence). The germline V and J ends were trimmed by 1 base and 2 bases, with 11 bases remaining between them. CDR3 length: 15 residues. In DNA, the CDR3 is TGTGCCAGCAGCTTAGATGGGGCCAGAAACACTGAAGCTTTCTTT. This encodes CASSLDGARNTEAFF.

This clone is a singleton in its sample. The chain employs TRBV19 and TRBJ1-2; 10 bases are shared with TRBD1. CDR1 LNHDA and CDR2 SQIVND come from the germline V gene (reference sequence). The CDR3 runs to 11 residues. The CDR3 region has the DNA TGTGCGTCGGGACAGGGGCATGGCTACACCTTC. Encoded protein: CASGQGHGYTF.

The genes are TRBV19 and TRBJ2-1; perhaps TRBD2 as D (5 bases). There are 15 residues in the CDR3. Trimming took off 6 bases at V and 2 bases at J, with 14 bases between the two ends. The germline gives CDR1 LNHDA, CDR2 SQIVND (reference sequence). The CDR3 loop is CASRKSGTAYNEQFF. In DNA form, the CDR3 reads TGTGCCAGTAGGAAGAGCGGAACAGCCTACAATGAGCAGTTCTTC.

Only one count was recorded for this clone. This chain joins TRBV27 and TRBJ2-7; tentative D call: TRBD2 (6 bases). V shed 5 bases and J shed 4 bases, with 15 bases lying between them. The germline gives CDR1 MNHEY, CDR2 SMNVEV (reference sequence). This CDR3 spans 14 amino acids. The CDR3 here is CASSLAGAGYEQYF. The CDR3 DNA follows: TGTGCCAGCAGTCTCGCTGGGGCGGGGTACGAGCAGTACTTC.

The chain is built from TRBV4-1 and TRBJ2-1, with 8 bases that match TRBD2. The junction had 6 bases not matched to a gene; V was cut back by 0 bases and J by 5 bases. CDR3 size: 16 residues. Germline CDR1 MGHRA, CDR2 YSYEKL. CDR3 protein: CASSQEVGGADNEQFF. CDR3 bases: TGCGCCAGCAGCCAAGAGGTCGGGGGGGCTGACAATGAGCAGTTCTTC.

The rearrangement uses TRBV6-5 and TRBJ1-1; the match to TRBD1 covers 7 bases. This CDR3 has 13 amino acids. Germline-derived CDR1 and CDR2 are MNHEY and SVGAGI. The trim removed 7 bases at V and 1 base at J, leaving 3 bases unmatched. CDR3 loop: CASIGTANTEAFF. The CDR3 bases are TGTGCCAGCATAGGGACAGCGAACACTGAAGCTTTCTTT.

This chain connects TRBV12-3 or TRBV12-4 to TRBJ2-3; unclear D gene. V was trimmed by 8 bases and J by 2 bases, leaving 8 bases between them. The CDR3 is 12 residues long. The CDR3 DNA is TGTGCCAGCGGCCTAATCACAGATACGCAGTATTTT. Its protein product is CASGLITDTQYF.

This chain connects TRBV5-1 to TRBJ2-7; the D gene is possibly TRBD1 (6 bases). Germline V gene data show CDR1 as SGHRS and CDR2 as YFSETQ. The CDR3 length is 14 residues. V gave up 1 base and J gave up 5 bases, with 13 bases separating them. CDR3 sequence: CASSLPGVSHEQYF. The DNA for the CDR3 is TGCGCCAGCAGCTTGCCAGGGGTGAGCCACGAGCAGTACTTC.

This rearrangement joins TRBV4-2 to TRBJ2-7; 7 nucleotides agree with TRBD2. The CDR3 has 15 residues. In germline, CDR1 is LGHNA, CDR2 YNFKEQ. V was clipped by 4 bases and J by 9 bases; unmatched bases: 15. As DNA, the CDR3 is TGTGCCAGCAGCCCGCCTGGGGGGAATGGCGGGGGGCAGTACTTC. This codes for CASSPPGGNGGGQYF.

The chain joins TRBV18 to TRBJ2-3; D is perhaps TRBD1 (5 bases). V lost 0 bases and J lost 4, with 11 bases in between. CDR3 size: 15 residues. Germline V gene sequence: CDR1 KGHSH, CDR2 LQKENI. CDR3 residues: CASSPPTTAPDTQYF. Here the CDR3 DNA reads TGTGCCAGCTCACCACCGACGACAGCCCCAGATACGCAGTATTTT.

The chain couples TRBV28 to TRBJ2-7; 10 bases agree with TRBD1. The CDR3 is 15 residues long. Per the germline V gene, CDR1 is MDHEN and CDR2 is SYDVKM. Trimming cost V 2 bases and J 7 bases; bases outside gene matches: 8. CDR3 coding DNA: TGTGCCAGCAGTTTAGTGGGGACAGGGGTAGGGGAGCAGTACTTC. Amino acids: CASSLVGTGVGEQYF.

The V call is TRBV7-3, the J call TRBJ2-2; possible D gene TRBD2, 7 bases. The CDR3 consists of 16 residues. The V gene's germline CDR1 is SGHTA and CDR2 FQGTGA. Trimming took off 3 bases at V and 0 bases at J, with 11 bases between the two ends. In DNA form, the CDR3 reads TGTGCCAGCAGCTTGGGGGGGCCAGCGAACACCGGGGAGCTGTTTTTT. Its protein product is CASSLGGPANTGELFF.

The V call is TRBV7-9, the J call TRBJ1-6; possible D gene TRBD1, 5 bases. Germline CDR1 is SEHNR and CDR2 is FQNEAQ (reference sequence). The CDR3 totals 15 residues. Trimming took 5 bases from V and 9 from J, leaving 17 bases between them. In DNA, the CDR3 is TGTGCCAGCAGCCAGGGACGGCCGGGGGTTTCACCCCTCCACTTT. Residues: CASSQGRPGVSPLHF. The entire variable domain, with the rest obtained from reference TRBV7-9 and TRBJ1-6, is as follows: DTGVSQNPRHKITKRGQNVTFRCDPISEHNRLYWYRQTLGQGPEFLTYFQNEAQLEKSRLLSDRFSAERPKGSFSTLEIQRTEQGDSAMYLCASSQGRPGVSPLHFGNGTRLTVT.

The chain employs TRBV6-2 or TRBV6-3 and TRBJ1-1; D remains unclear. V shed 0 bases and J shed 3 bases, with 11 bases lying between them. Germline CDR1 reads MNHEY; CDR2 reads SVGEGT. The CDR3 extends over 15 amino acids. In DNA, the CDR3 is TGTGCCAGCAGTTACTCGTGGGAGTGGTACACTGAAGCTTTCTTT. Amino acids: CASSYSWEWYTEAFF.

This chain links TRBV6-2 or TRBV6-3 with TRBJ2-7; D is undetermined. The V end was cut by 0 bases, the J end by 5 bases, with 8 bases between. Germline V gives CDR1 MNHEY, CDR2 SVGEGT. This CDR3 is built from 13 residues. The DNA of the CDR3 is TGTGCCAGCAGTTACTCAAACAGCCACGAGCAGTACTTC. This gives the protein CASSYSNSHEQYF.

The chain links TRBV4-1 to TRBJ2-3, with 9 bases identical to TRBD1. This CDR3 spans 17 amino acids. J lost 5 bases, V lost 0 bases, and 9 bases had no gene match. Per germline, CDR1 MGHRA and CDR2 YSYEKL. This CDR3 is CASSQDPGTGTRDTQYF. The CDR3 DNA reads TGCGCCAGCAGCCAAGATCCCGGGACAGGGACACGAGATACGCAGTATTTT.

The V gene is TRBV3-1 (or the pseudogene TRBV3-2), the J gene TRBJ2-2, with D unresolved. Germline values: CDR1 LGHDT, CDR2 YNNKEL (reference sequence). CDR3 length: 15 amino acids. Trimming pared 0 bases from V and 1 base from J, leaving 6 bases between. The CDR3 region is CASSQEWVNTGELFF. The CDR3 coding sequence is TGTGCCAGCAGCCAAGAGTGGGTGAACACCGGGGAGCTGTTTTTT.

The chain links TRBV7-9 to TRBJ1-5; D gene uncertain. Between the trimmed V and J ends, which lost 1 base and 6 bases, there was a span of 4 bases. CDR1 and CDR2 (germline): SEHNR, FQNEAQ (reference sequence). The CDR3 totals 12 residues. The CDR3 here is CASSLDRQPQHF. Here the CDR3 DNA reads TGTGCCAGCAGCTTAGATCGTCAGCCCCAGCATTTT.